One sample yielded the 9 T cell receptor beta chains listed below, sequenced in a study of memory CD4+ T cells and cytomegalovirus serostatus. Single viable CD3+CD4+CD8-CD45RO+ cells were sorted as the memory CD4+ T cells. Repertoires were generated with immunoSEQ multiplex PCR, while TCRdb's copy carries only in-frame clones and drops some. The sample shows 52,000 or so clones, just over 75% of them seen only once. The sequencing sample was made of memory CD4+ T cells from blood. These receptors were obtained from an adult in good health and CMV-seronegative.

This chain uses TRBV6-5 with TRBJ2-7, with TRBD1 matching over 12 bases. The junction had 4 bases not matched to a gene; V was cut back by 2 bases and J by 5 bases. The V gene's germline CDR1 is MNHEY and CDR2 SVGAGI. CDR3 length: 15 amino acids. The DNA of the CDR3 is TGTGCCAGCAGTTACCGGGGGACAGGGGGCCACGAGCAGTACTTC. It specifies CASSYRGTGGHEQYF.

The chain employs TRBV4-3 and TRBJ1-5, with D possibly TRBD1 on 6 matching bases. V dropped 1 base and J dropped 4 bases, with 11 bases sitting between them. The V gene's germline CDR1 is LGHNA and CDR2 YSLEER. The CDR3 covers 15 residues. CDR3 nucleotide sequence: TGCGCCAGCAGCCAAGGTGGACAGAAGAATCAGCCCCAGCATTTT. Its translation: CASSQGGQKNQPQHF.

The count of this clone is one. V and J are TRBV27 and TRBJ2-2, with a tentative D call TRBD2 (6 bases). Germline CDR1 reads MNHEY; CDR2 reads SMNVEV (reference sequence). There are 13 residues in the CDR3. Trimming pared 5 bases from V and 7 bases from J, leaving 11 bases between. For the CDR3, the DNA is TGTGCCAGCAGTCTCAGGAGGGGCGGGGAGCTGTTTTTT. Its protein product is CASSLRRGGELFF.

This clone was seen a few times. This chain joins TRBV4-2 and TRBJ2-7; tentatively, D is TRBD1 (5 bases). With 4 bases removed from V and 3 bases from J, the gap between germline ends came to 10 bases. There are 13 residues in the CDR3. Germline assignment: CDR1 LGHNA and CDR2 YNFKEQ. The CDR3 bases are TGTGCCAGCAGCCTCCGGACAAACTACGAGCAGTACTTC. This codes for CASSLRTNYEQYF.

The chain links TRBV19 to TRBJ1-5; D unresolved. V dropped 3 bases and J dropped 5 bases, with 14 bases sitting between them. There are 15 residues in the CDR3. Germline V gives CDR1 LNHDA, CDR2 SQIVND (reference sequence). The CDR3 DNA reads TGTGCCAGTAGTATCCCAGGTCTAAGCCATCAGCCCCAGCATTTT. Encoded protein: CASSIPGLSHQPQHF.

The chain recombines TRBV28 with TRBJ1-3; 8 positions agree with TRBD1. The V and J ends lost 2 bases and 0 bases, in that order; junction bases with no gene match: 3. Germline-derived CDR1 and CDR2 are MDHEN and SYDVKM. The CDR3 contains 16 residues. DNA for the CDR3: TGTGCCAGCAGTTTACTAGGGACAGGCTCTGGAAACACCATATATTTT. It codes for CASSLLGTGSGNTIYF.

This sequence joins TRBV18 and TRBJ1-1; 7 nucleotides align to TRBD1. The V gene end was trimmed by 6 bases and the J gene end by 5 bases; junction bases not matched to a gene: 9. The CDR3 totals 14 residues. The germline V gene encodes CDR1 KGHSH and CDR2 LQKENI. The CDR3 protein is CASSLTGPRTEAFF. CDR3 nucleotide sequence: TGTGCCAGCTCTTTGACAGGGCCTCGGACTGAAGCTTTCTTT.

The J gene is TRBJ2-3, the V gene TRBV19, with TRBD1 matching over 7 bases. V lost 3 bases to trimming and J lost 1 base; unmatched junction nucleotides: 4. CDR3 length: 15 amino acids. Germline CDR1 is LNHDA and CDR2 is SQIVND (reference sequence). The CDR3 coding sequence is TGTGCCAGTAGTATTGGGACAGTCCGCACAGATACGCAGTATTTT. It yields the protein CASSIGTVRTDTQYF. The full variable domain, its missing parts supplied by reference TRBV19 and TRBJ2-3, is DGGITQSPKYLFRKEGQNVTLSCEQNLNHDAMYWYRQDPGQGLRLIYYSQIVNDFQKGDIAEGYSVSREKKESFPLTVTSAQKNPTAFYLCASSIGTVRTDTQYFGPGTRLTVL.

The V gene is TRBV5-4, the J gene TRBJ2-1, with D possibly TRBD2 on 6 matching bases. The CDR3 runs to 15 residues. Germline assignment: CDR1 SGHNT and CDR2 YYREEE (reference sequence). Trimming pared 4 bases from V and 4 bases from J, leaving 15 bases between. This chain's CDR3 is CASSGRGKGYNEQFF. The CDR3 nucleotides read TGTGCCAGCAGCGGCCGCGGGAAGGGTTACAATGAGCAGTTCTTC.